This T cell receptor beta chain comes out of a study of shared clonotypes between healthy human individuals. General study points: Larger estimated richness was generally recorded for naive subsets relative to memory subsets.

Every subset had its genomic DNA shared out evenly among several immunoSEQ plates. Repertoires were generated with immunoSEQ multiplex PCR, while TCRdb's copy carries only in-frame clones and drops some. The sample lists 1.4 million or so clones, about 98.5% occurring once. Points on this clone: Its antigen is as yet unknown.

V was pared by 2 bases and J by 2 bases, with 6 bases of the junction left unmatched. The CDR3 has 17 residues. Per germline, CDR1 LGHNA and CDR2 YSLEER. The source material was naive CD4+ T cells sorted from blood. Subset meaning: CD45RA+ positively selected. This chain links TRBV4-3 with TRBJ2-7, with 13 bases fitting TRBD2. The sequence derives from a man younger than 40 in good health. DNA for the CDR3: TGCGCCAGCAGCCAAATGGGACTAGCGGGACAGGCCTACGAGCAGTACTTC. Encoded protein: CASSQMGLAGQAYEQYF.